The 9 T cell receptor beta chains below come from one sample, sequenced in a study of shared clonotypes between healthy human individuals (dated by TCRdb to the early 2020s). Libraries were built with the immunoSEQ multiplex PCR assay. Here the immuneACCESS table is served through TCRdb, limited to in-frame sequences with V and J called. Missing clones are a known gap in these copies; in checked studies unresolved V genes cover under half, and the rest lacks a known reason. The sample table lists about 500,000 clones, about 74% of them with a count of one. The top ten constitute around 13% of the sample. The specimen was PBMCs. Receptors were obtained from a woman between 35 and 50 years old in good health. Some clones in this sample may be carry-over from other donors' samples.

Notes on this clone: A far larger clone lies a single base away; this is likely a read error. Within the sample, other DNA sequences also encode this same CDR3. J is TRBJ1-1 and V is TRBV10-2; 7 bases agree with TRBD1. This CDR3 is built from 13 residues. Germline lookup yields CDR1 WSHSY and CDR2 SAAADI. CDR3 DNA: TGCGCCAGCAGTCCGACAGGGAACACTGAAGCCTTCTTT. This sequence encodes CASSPTGNTEAFF.

CDR3 sequence (DNA): TGCGCCAGCAGCATACTACAGGGGACAGATACGCAGTATTTT. As protein: CASSILQGTDTQYF. The V gene is TRBV5-1, the J gene TRBJ2-3, with 7 bases lining up with TRBD1. Germline V gene data show CDR1 as SGHRS and CDR2 as YFSETQ. This CDR3 spans 14 amino acids. V lost 4 bases to trimming and J lost 3 bases; unmatched junction nucleotides: 5. Variable domain in full (rest from reference TRBV5-1 and TRBJ2-3): KAGVTQTPRYLIKTRGQQVTLSCSPISGHRSVSWYQQTPGQGLQFLFEYFSETQRNKGNFPGRFSGRQFSNSRSEMNVSTLELGDSALYLCASSILQGTDTQYFGPGTRLTVL.

This clone has a handful of counts. This rearrangement joins TRBV7-2 to TRBJ2-1; a weak D match, TRBD1 (6 bases). V was pared by 0 bases and J by 7 bases, with 7 bases between. Germline-derived CDR1 and CDR2 are SGHTA and FQGNSA. The CDR3 spans 13 residues. The CDR3 DNA reads as TGTGCCAGCAGCTTAGCGAGGGGGAATGAGCAGTTCTTC. Encoded protein: CASSLARGNEQFF. The variable domain in full, completed from reference TRBV7-2 and TRBJ2-1, reads GAGVSQSPSNKVTEKGKDVELRCDPISGHTALYWYRQSLGQGLEFLIYFQGNSAPDKSGLPSDRFSAERTGGSVSTLTIQRTQQEDSAVYLCASSLARGNEQFFGPGTRLTVL.

The gene calls are TRBV6-1 and TRBJ2-7; 7 positions match TRBD1. The CDR3 consists of 16 residues. Germline V gene data show CDR1 as MNHNS and CDR2 as SASEGT. V gave up 2 bases and J gave up 2 bases; unmatched junction bases: 9. CDR3 residues: CASSEIDREGTYEQYF. Here the CDR3 DNA reads TGTGCCAGCAGTGAAATTGACAGGGAAGGGACCTACGAGCAGTACTTC.

In nucleotides, the CDR3 is TGTGCCAGCAGCTTGGGCAGGGAGTTCGGAAACACCATATATTTT. Translating it yields CASSLGREFGNTIYF. The chain couples TRBV5-4 to TRBJ1-3; perhaps TRBD1 as D (5 bases). With 0 bases removed from V and 4 bases from J, the gap between germline ends came to 11 bases. From germline, CDR1 is SGHNT and CDR2 YYREEE (reference sequence). The CDR3 spans 15 residues.

The chain is built from TRBV4-3 and TRBJ2-7; no firm D call. Trimming pared 0 bases from V and 2 bases from J, leaving 11 bases between. The CDR3 is made up of 15 amino acids. Germline V gene data show CDR1 as LGHNA and CDR2 as YSLEER. This CDR3 is CASSQEKLGTYEQYF. CDR3 bases: TGCGCCAGCAGCCAAGAAAAGCTGGGGACCTACGAGCAGTACTTC.

CDR3 sequence (DNA): TGTGCCAGCACCCGACAGGGGCATACGGTTGGCTACACCTTC. This encodes CASTRQGHTVGYTF. This chain connects TRBV5-4 to TRBJ1-2; TRBD1 matches at 8 bases. The CDR3 spans 14 residues. V shed 6 bases and J 7 bases; nucleotides not matched to a gene: 11. Germline V CDR1 and CDR2: SGHNT, YYREEE (reference sequence).

This sequence joins TRBV6-1 and TRBJ1-5; D might be TRBD1 (5 bases). V shed 5 bases and J shed 0 bases, with 11 bases lying between them. The CDR3 is 15 residues long. Germline V lookup: CDR1 MNHNS, CDR2 SASEGT. The CDR3 region is CASSRKGSSNQPQHF. The CDR3 coding sequence is TGTGCCAGCAGTAGGAAGGGGAGTAGCAATCAGCCCCAGCATTTT.

This clone has just one count. The V gene is TRBV28, the J gene TRBJ2-7; D is unresolved. The CDR3 spans 12 residues. The V end lost 5 bases, the J end lost 8 bases, and 13 bases lay between the germline ends. Germline V gene lookup returns CDR1 MDHEN and CDR2 SYDVKM. CDR3 in amino acids: CASSLSPAQQYF. CDR3 nucleotide sequence: TGTGCCAGCAGTCTGAGTCCAGCGCAGCAGTACTTC.